These T cell receptor beta chains were read from a single sample in a study of T-cell reconstitution after alpha-beta-depleted transplantation in children. TCRdb redid the calling of the PCR reads with MiXCR, one entry per CDR3 protein. The data hold about 980,000 distinct CDR3 sequences, with around 30% observed a single time. Sequencing was performed on PBMCs, mostly from graft donor cells, taken 360 days after TCRalphabeta/CD19-depleted stem cell transplant. The receptors were gathered from a boy in the first two years of life who had a stem cell transplant for SCID, so the T cells may come from the graft donor. CDR3s include the opening cysteine and the closing phenylalanine or tryptophan. Fields, in order: CDR3 DNA, CDR3 protein, CDR3 length, V gene, D gene, clone size, J gene. A D gene is named only where the DNA matches it firmly. The size field is filled for only some rows; it gives once, few, many or a size class.

TGTGCCAGCAGCTCTAGGGCCGGAAGACAAGAGACCCAGTACTTC,CASSSRAGRQETQYF,15,TRBV7-2,-,-,TRBJ2-5
TGTGCCAGCAGCCAAGTAATACGGCCAGGGGCGCGGTATAGCAATCAGCCCCAGCATTTT,CASSQVIRPGARYSNQPQHF,20,TRBV4-2,-,-,TRBJ1-5
TGCAGCGTTGCCTACAGGGTTGATACGCAGTATTTT,CSVAYRVDTQYF,12,TRBV29-1,-,few,TRBJ2-3
TGCAGTGCTAGTTCTACAGGGATTCCCTACGAGCAGTACTTC,CSASSTGIPYEQYF,14,TRBV20-1,-,-,TRBJ2-7
TGTGCCAGCAGTTTAAACCCTAGGGGGGTTTATGGAAACACCATATATTTT,CASSLNPRGVYGNTIYF,17,TRBV12-3/TRBV12-4,-,-,TRBJ1-3
TGCGCCAGCAGCCGGTCCGGGGGGTCGAACACCGGGGAGCTGTTTTTT,CASSRSGGSNTGELFF,16,TRBV4-1,TRBD2,-,TRBJ2-2
TGTGCCAGCAGCTTCGGCCGGGGGAAGAACACCGGGGAGCTGTTTTTT,CASSFGRGKNTGELFF,16,TRBV7-3,-,few,TRBJ2-2
TGTGCCAGCAGCCGCTACAGGGGCCCCGGATGGGGGGAGCTGTTTTTT,CASSRYRGPGWGELFF,16,TRBV6-1,TRBD1,-,TRBJ2-2
TGCAGTGCTAGAGATAGGTTGCGCGGAAGGAGCAATCAGCCCCAGCATTTT,CSARDRLRGRSNQPQHF,17,TRBV20-1,-,few,TRBJ1-5
TGCAGCGTTAGGTTCCGGACAGGGGTCCCTAGCACAGATACGCAGTATTTT,CSVRFRTGVPSTDTQYF,17,TRBV29-1,TRBD1,-,TRBJ2-3
TGTGCCAGCAGCCAGGACGGGTCGACAGTCGGCTATGGCTACACCTTC,CASSQDGSTVGYGYTF,16,TRBV4-2,-,few,TRBJ1-2
TGTGCTAGTGGTTTGGACTACCGACGGGGACAGAGGAAAAGGAACACTGAAGCTTTCTTT,CASGLDYRRGQRKRNTEAFF,20,TRBV12-5,TRBD1,-,TRBJ1-1
TGTGCCAGCAGCGCACTGCGGGATGAGCAGTTCTTC,CASSALRDEQFF,12,TRBV7-6,-,few,TRBJ2-1
TGTGCCAGCAGCTTCCAGCCGAACACCGGGGAGCTGTTTTTT,CASSFQPNTGELFF,14,TRBV7-3,-,-,TRBJ2-2
TGCGCCAGCAGCTTCGGGACAGGGGGACGCGAGCAGTACTTC,CASSFGTGGREQYF,14,TRBV5-1,TRBD1,few,TRBJ2-7
TGCGCCAGCAGCTCCCTGGGACAGGAGATCACAGATACGCAGTATTTT,CASSSLGQEITDTQYF,16,TRBV5-1,TRBD1,-,TRBJ2-3
TGCGCCAGCAGCGCCTGGACAGGGGGCGCGAATGCTTTCTTT,CASSAWTGGANAFF,14,TRBV5-1,TRBD1,few,TRBJ1-1
TGCAGCGTTGACCAGGGACCCCTGTGGTACCAAGAGACCCAGTACTTC,CSVDQGPLWYQETQYF,16,TRBV29-1,-,-,TRBJ2-5
TGTGCCATCCCCAAGGGAGGGGTAGCCAAAAACATTCAGTACTTC,CAIPKGGVAKNIQYF,15,TRBV10-3,TRBD2,few,TRBJ2-4
TGTGCCAGCCAGCACGGGCGGGACTTCCAAGAGACCCAGTACTTC,CASQHGRDFQETQYF,15,TRBV7-9,-,-,TRBJ2-5
TGTGCCACCGGGACAGGGGGCCGTAGGGGGGCCAACGTCCTGACTTTC,CATGTGGRRGANVLTF,16,TRBV24-1,TRBD1,few,TRBJ2-6
TGTGCCAGCAGTTACATCTTCGGGGGTGTCTACGAGCAGTACTTC,CASSYIFGGVYEQYF,15,TRBV6-2/TRBV6-3,-,-,TRBJ2-7
TGCGCCAGCAGCTTGGATTGGGCGGGAACATACAATGAGCAGTTCTTC,CASSLDWAGTYNEQFF,16,TRBV5-1,-,many,TRBJ2-1
TGCGCCAGCAGCTTGGGAGAGAAACGTGAGCAGTTCTTC,CASSLGEKREQFF,13,TRBV5-1,-,few,TRBJ2-1
TGTGCCAGCAGCGTAGGTTTATGGAATCAGCCCCAGCATTTT,CASSVGLWNQPQHF,14,TRBV9,-,-,TRBJ1-5
TGTGCCAGCAGCCAAGAAGGTGAGGCCCCTATCTACAATGAGCAGTTCTTC,CASSQEGEAPIYNEQFF,17,TRBV3-1,-,few,TRBJ2-1
TGTGCCAGCAGCCAAGCCGCGGCGGATACGCAGTATTTT,CASSQAAADTQYF,13,TRBV14,-,few,TRBJ2-3
TGCGCCAGCAGGCGCCAGGCTGAACGGGGGGCGATGGATACGCAGTATTTT,CASRRQAERGAMDTQYF,17,TRBV5-1,-,-,TRBJ2-3
TGTGCCAGCAGTTTAGCCCTTACAACGGAGGTTGGAAACACCATATATTTT,CASSLALTTEVGNTIYF,17,TRBV12-3/TRBV12-4,-,-,TRBJ1-3
TGTGCCAGCAGCTTAGATAGACAGTCCTACGAGCAGTACTTC,CASSLDRQSYEQYF,14,TRBV7-2,-,few,TRBJ2-7
TGTGCCAGCAGCTTGGTAGGGGAGATTGCGAACACCGGGGAGCTGTTTTTT,CASSLVGEIANTGELFF,17,TRBV7-3,-,few,TRBJ2-2
TGTGCCAGCAGTTTATCTCCCTGGCCCAGGGATACGCAGTATTTT,CASSLSPWPRDTQYF,15,TRBV28,-,once,TRBJ2-3
TGTGCCATCAGTGAAGGGGCAGGGCCCTACGAGCAGTACTTC,CAISEGAGPYEQYF,14,TRBV10-3,-,-,TRBJ2-7
TGTGCCAGCAGCTTATCTGGGGCCACAGATACGCAGTATTTT,CASSLSGATDTQYF,14,TRBV7-2,-,few,TRBJ2-3
TGTGCCAGCAGCCAAATGGGGGGGAATGAGCAGTTCTTC,CASSQMGGNEQFF,13,TRBV7-6,TRBD2,-,TRBJ2-1
TGCGCCAGCAGCTGGAACGGTGGATGGGAGACCCAGTACTTC,CASSWNGGWETQYF,14,TRBV5-1,-,-,TRBJ2-5
TGTGCCACCAGCAGGGGGACAGACCCCAGCACAGATACGCAGTATTTT,CATSRGTDPSTDTQYF,16,TRBV15,TRBD1,-,TRBJ2-3
TGTGCCAGCGGGGGAACTGAAGCTTTCTTT,CASGGTEAFF,10,TRBV9,-,-,TRBJ1-1
TGTGCCAGCAGTTTAGGACAGAACACCGGGGAGCTGTTTTTT,CASSLGQNTGELFF,14,TRBV12-3/TRBV12-4,-,many,TRBJ2-2
TGCAGTGCGAGAACGGGGGGCGCCTACAATGAGCAGTTCTTC,CSARTGGAYNEQFF,14,TRBV20-1,-,-,TRBJ2-1
TGTGCCAGCAGCCTCGGGGCTAGCGGAACCTACGAGCAGTACTTC,CASSLGASGTYEQYF,15,TRBV25-1,TRBD2,few,TRBJ2-7
TGTGCCAGCAGCCACGATGGAGAGACCCAGTACTTC,CASSHDGETQYF,12,TRBV4-2,-,-,TRBJ2-5
TGCGCCAGCAGTCGACAAATGGGAACCGGGGAGCTGTTTTTT,CASSRQMGTGELFF,14,TRBV5-1,-,-,TRBJ2-2